This T cell receptor beta chain was identified during a study of immune evolution from preneoplasia to lung adenocarcinoma. Profiling relied on immunoSEQ multiplex PCR, and the TCRdb table lists in-frame clones only, not all of them. The table includes under 9,500 clones, under 90% detected once. Per the germline V gene, CDR1 is SGHDT and CDR2 is YYEEEE. The CDR3 spans 15 residues. Trimming removed 5 bases from V and 2 bases from J; junction bases left unmatched: 8. This chain connects TRBV5-6 to TRBJ2-7, with 9 bases aligning to TRBD2. Material: FFPE invasive lung adenocarcinoma tissue. The receptor was derived from a person aged 45 to 59 with lung adenocarcinoma. In DNA, the CDR3 is TGTGCCAGCAGACCTCTAGCGGGACTCCCCTACGAGCAGTACTTC. Translated, it gives CASRPLAGLPYEQYF.